Presented here are 30 T cell receptor beta chains from one specimen sequenced in a study of T cell responses to AZD1222 COVID-19 vaccine. Only in-frame clones appear in the TCRdb table, and some are missing; sequencing was by immunoSEQ multiplex PCR. The sample lists about 120,000 clones, approximately 90% occurring once. Sequencing was performed on peripheral blood, taken 28 days after the second AZD1222 dose. Every receptor here comes from an adult who received the AZD1222 COVID-19 vaccine.

V is TRBV11-3 and J is TRBJ2-3, with TRBD1 matching over 7 bases. This CDR3 comprises 15 residues. V gave up 5 bases and J gave up 3 bases; unmatched junction bases: 8. Germline CDR1 reads SGHNT; CDR2 reads YENEEA. The CDR3 reads CASSPGGSRTDTQYF. Written as DNA, the CDR3 is TGTGCCAGCAGCCCAGGGGGATCACGAACAGATACGCAGTATTTT. The complete variable domain, with remaining parts taken from reference TRBV11-3 and TRBJ2-3, reads EAGVVQSPRYKIIEKKQPVAFWCNPISGHNTLYWYLQNLGQGPELLIRYENEEAVDDSQLPKDRFSAERLKGVDSTLKIQPAELGDSAVYLCASSPGGSRTDTQYFGPGTRLTVL.

The CDR3 here is CASSYSSEQYF. The CDR3 DNA follows: TGTGCCAGCAGTTACTCGAGCGAGCAGTACTTC. The chain couples TRBV6-2 or TRBV6-3 to TRBJ2-7; D is unclear. Per the germline V gene, CDR1 is MNHEY and CDR2 is SVGEGT. Trimming left V 0 bases short and J 6 bases short, with 3 bases between. This CDR3 has 11 amino acids.

The chain couples TRBV3-1 (or the pseudogene TRBV3-2) to TRBJ2-5, with 7 bases lining up with TRBD2. CDR3 size: 15 residues. V dropped 4 bases and J dropped 5; count of bases not matched to a gene: 10. CDR1 is LGHDT, CDR2 YNNKEL, per germline (reference sequence). The CDR3 spells CASSPAGPRGETQYF. The CDR3 DNA sequence: TGTGCCAGCAGCCCGGCAGGTCCGCGGGGGGAGACCCAGTACTTC.

This chain links TRBV20-1 with TRBJ2-7; weak D call: TRBD2 (5 bases). CDR1 and CDR2 from the germline V gene are DFQATT and SNEGSKA (reference sequence). V was clipped by 4 bases and J by 9 bases, with 13 bases between them. There are 11 residues in the CDR3. CDR3 sequence reads: CSATRSGWQYF. CDR3 coding DNA: TGCAGTGCTACTCGCTCGGGGTGGCAGTACTTC.

The gene calls are TRBV28 and TRBJ2-7; D gene uncertain. This CDR3 region has 14 residues. Germline V gene data show CDR1 as MDHEN and CDR2 as SYDVKM. Trimming took 3 bases from V and 0 from J, leaving 9 bases between them. CDR3 nucleotide sequence: TGTGCCAGCAGTTTTGGTGGGAACTCCTACGAGCAGTACTTC. Translated, it gives CASSFGGNSYEQYF.

J is TRBJ2-3 and V is TRBV6-5; 9 nucleotides align to TRBD2. The J segment lost 5 bases and the V segment lost 7 bases, leaving 10 bases of the junction unmatched. CDR1 is MNHEY, CDR2 SVGAGI, per germline. The CDR3 consists of 15 residues. The CDR3 DNA reads TGTGCCAGCACCCAGGTGCGGGAGGGGGTAGATACGCAGTATTTT. Its protein is CASTQVREGVDTQYF.

The J gene is TRBJ1-4, the V gene TRBV7-6; D not certain. Trimming removed 5 bases from V and 1 base from J, with 14 bases in between. The CDR3 sequence is 16 residues long. CDR1 SGHVS and CDR2 FNYEAQ come from the germline V gene. Here the CDR3 reads CASSPRELRTNEKLFF. CDR3 DNA: TGTGCCAGCAGCCCAAGGGAATTGAGAACTAATGAAAAACTGTTTTTT. Variable domain in full (rest from reference TRBV7-6 and TRBJ1-4): GAGVSQSPRYKVTKRGQDVALRCDPISGHVSLYWYRQALGQGPEFLTYFNYEAQQDKSGLPNDRFSAERPEGSISTLTIQRTEQRDSAMYRCASSPRELRTNEKLFFGSGTQLSVL.

This sequence joins TRBV3-1 (or the pseudogene TRBV3-2) and TRBJ1-1; TRBD1 might be the D (5 bases). Germline CDR1 reads LGHDT; CDR2 reads YNNKEL (reference sequence). V shed 1 base and J shed 1 base, with 10 bases lying between them. This CDR3 contains 15 residues. CDR3 in DNA: TGTGCCAGCAGCCAAGTCGGGGGTGCGAACACTGAAGCTTTCTTT. It specifies CASSQVGGANTEAFF.

The rearrangement links TRBV29-1 to TRBJ2-1, with D unclear. V was cut by 4 bases and J by 0 bases, with 7 bases left in between. The CDR3 has 13 residues. Looked up from germline, CDR1 is SQVTM and CDR2 is ANQGSEA. CDR3: CSVVRSSYNEQFF. In nucleotides, the CDR3 is TGCAGCGTTGTTCGGAGCTCCTACAATGAGCAGTTCTTC.

The rearrangement links TRBV6-1 to TRBJ2-7, with 9 bases lining up with TRBD1. V dropped 4 bases and J dropped 1; count of bases not matched to a gene: 8. There are 16 residues in the CDR3. Germline V CDR1 and CDR2: MNHNS, SASEGT. The CDR3 loop is CASSVQGAGDSYEQYF. The CDR3 DNA reads TGTGCCAGCAGTGTACAGGGGGCGGGAGATTCCTACGAGCAGTACTTC.

The chain combines TRBV28 with TRBJ1-5; D is possibly TRBD1 (6 bases). V was cut by 5 bases and J by 6 bases, with 14 bases left in between. In germline, CDR1 is MDHEN, CDR2 SYDVKM. This CDR3 region has 14 residues. The DNA of the CDR3 is TGTGCCAGCAGTCCGATACAGGGTCTTCAGCCCCAGCATTTT. It codes for CASSPIQGLQPQHF.

The rearrangement uses TRBV5-1 and TRBJ1-1; D not resolved. This CDR3 comprises 12 residues. V shed 3 bases and J shed 6 bases, with 9 bases lying between them. Germline values: CDR1 SGHRS, CDR2 YFSETQ. The CDR3 region has the DNA TGCGCCAGCAGCTCCCCCAGTGCTGAAGCTTTCTTT. Encoded protein: CASSSPSAEAFF.

This rearrangement joins TRBV5-1 to TRBJ2-3, with D tentatively TRBD2 (7 bases). Germline lookup yields CDR1 SGHRS and CDR2 YFSETQ. Trimming cost V 6 bases and J 3 bases, with 17 bases left between them. This CDR3 region has 15 residues. The CDR3 region has the DNA TGCGCCAGCAAATGGGGGGGCGGAGAAACAGATACGCAGTATTTT. Residues: CASKWGGGETDTQYF.

The chain has TRBV9 and TRBJ1-2; 7 bases are shared with TRBD1. From germline, CDR1 is SGDLS and CDR2 YYNGEE. J was trimmed by 4 bases and V by 0 bases; bases with no gene match: 12. The CDR3 extends over 17 amino acids. In DNA, the CDR3 is TGTGCCAGCAGCGTAGGAGAGTACAGGGGAGACTTCTATGGCTACACCTTC. This gives the protein CASSVGEYRGDFYGYTF.

This chain links TRBV30 with TRBJ1-2, with D perhaps matching TRBD1 (6 bases). CDR1 is GTSNPN, CDR2 SVGIG, per germline (reference sequence). The CDR3 has 13 amino acids. V was shortened by 2 bases and J by 8 bases, with 15 bases between the two germline ends. The CDR3 region has the DNA TGTGCCTGGAGTCGGGCCAGGGGTAAGGGCTACACCTTC. Encoded protein: CAWSRARGKGYTF.

This chain joins TRBV28 and TRBJ2-7; 11 bases map to TRBD2. CDR1 is MDHEN and CDR2 is SYDVKM in the germline V gene. This CDR3 spans 16 amino acids. The J segment lost 3 bases and the V segment lost 5 bases, leaving 9 bases of the junction unmatched. The CDR3 here is CASSIVAGGPGYEQYF. The CDR3, as DNA: TGTGCCAGCAGTATAGTAGCGGGAGGGCCGGGCTACGAGCAGTACTTC.

The rearrangement links TRBV4-1 to TRBJ1-1; D is possibly TRBD1 (6 bases). The germline V gene encodes CDR1 MGHRA and CDR2 YSYEKL. This CDR3 is 15 amino acids long. V was pared by 4 bases and J by 0 bases, with 12 bases between. In nucleotides, the CDR3 is TGCGCCAGCAGCCGGACAGCTCTTATGAACACTGAAGCTTTCTTT. This encodes CASSRTALMNTEAFF.

This sequence joins TRBV4-2 and TRBJ2-3; a possible D gene is TRBD1 (6 bases). V was shortened by 4 bases and J by 4 bases, with 9 bases between the two germline ends. The CDR3 contains 13 residues. CDR1 is LGHNA, CDR2 YNFKEQ, per germline. CDR3: CASSLTGPDTQYF. Here the CDR3 DNA reads TGTGCCAGCAGCCTTACAGGGCCAGATACGCAGTATTTT.

The chain couples TRBV3-1 (or the pseudogene TRBV3-2) to TRBJ1-6; weak D call: TRBD1 (6 bases). CDR1 LGHDT and CDR2 YNNKEL come from the germline V gene (reference sequence). V lost 0 bases to trimming and J lost 9 bases, with 6 bases between them. The length of the CDR3 is 13 residues. In DNA, the CDR3 is TGTGCCAGCAGCCAAGAACAGGGTTCACCCCTCCACTTT. Amino acid sequence: CASSQEQGSPLHF.

This chain connects TRBV5-1 to TRBJ1-1; D might be TRBD1 (5 bases). The germline V gene has CDR1 SGHRS and CDR2 YFSETQ. V shed 4 bases and J shed 6 bases, with 16 bases lying between them. The CDR3 loop spans 14 amino acids. The CDR3 nucleotides are TGCGCCAGCAGCCGCCTGGGAGGAGGGGCTGAAGCTTTCTTT. This sequence encodes CASSRLGGGAEAFF. Supplemented by reference TRBV5-1 and TRBJ1-1, the full variable domain reads KAGVTQTPRYLIKTRGQQVTLSCSPISGHRSVSWYQQTPGQGLQFLFEYFSETQRNKGNFPGRFSGRQFSNSRSEMNVSTLELGDSALYLCASSRLGGGAEAFFGQGTRLTVV.

The chain links TRBV5-1 to TRBJ1-5; D not resolved. CDR1 and CDR2 (germline): SGHRS, YFSETQ. The CDR3 runs to 14 residues. V dropped 4 bases and J dropped 2 bases, with 10 bases sitting between them. The chain's CDR3 is CASSPMGRNQPQHF. CDR3 nucleotides: TGCGCCAGCAGCCCCATGGGTCGCAATCAGCCCCAGCATTTT.

V and J are TRBV5-1 and TRBJ2-7, with D perhaps matching TRBD2 (5 bases). CDR3 size: 17 residues. Germline CDR1 SGHRS, CDR2 YFSETQ. The V gene lost 4 bases and the J gene lost 2 bases, with 22 bases spanning the gap. The CDR3 protein is CASSPTITGIGPYEQYF. CDR3 sequence (DNA): TGCGCCAGCAGCCCAACAATTACCGGGATCGGGCCCTACGAGCAGTACTTC.

This clone was counted a single time. The chain employs TRBV11-2 and TRBJ2-1; D is unresolved. The CDR3 is 15 residues long. Trimming removed 3 bases at V and 0 bases at J, with 9 bases between. Germline CDR1 reads SGHAT; CDR2 reads FQNNGV. The CDR3 is CASSFTRNSYNEQFF. The CDR3 DNA is TGTGCCAGCAGCTTTACGCGGAACTCCTACAATGAGCAGTTCTTC.

The chain combines TRBV9 with TRBJ1-1, with unresolved D. The V gene lost 7 bases and the J gene lost 1 base, with 11 bases spanning the gap. This CDR3 is built from 13 residues. Germline CDR1 and CDR2: SGDLS and YYNGEE. CDR3: CASRGGENTEAFF. DNA for the CDR3: TGTGCCAGCCGAGGAGGAGAGAACACTGAAGCTTTCTTT.

This rearrangement joins TRBV2 to TRBJ2-2, with 8 bases matching TRBD1. The germline V gene encodes CDR1 SNHLY and CDR2 FYNNEI. Trimming removed 6 bases from V and 4 bases from J; junction bases left unmatched: 4. This CDR3 spans 14 amino acids. The CDR3 loop is CASRAGGTTGELFF. The CDR3 coding sequence is TGTGCCAGCAGGGCAGGGGGCACCACCGGGGAGCTGTTTTTT. Using reference TRBV2 and TRBJ2-2 for the parts outside the CDR3, the full variable domain is EPEVTQTPSHQVTQMGQEVILRCVPISNHLYFYWYRQILGQKVEFLVSFYNNEISEKSEIFDDQFSVERPDGSNFTLKIRSTKLEDSAMYFCASRAGGTTGELFFGEGSRLTVL.

The gene calls are TRBV11-2 and TRBJ1-1; D perhaps matches TRBD1 (6 bases). V lost 0 bases and J 6 bases, leaving 14 bases between the germline ends. The CDR3 extends over 15 amino acids. Germline CDR1 SGHAT, CDR2 FQNNGV. DNA of the CDR3: TGTGCCAGCAGCTTAGATATAGGGTGGGGGCCTGAAGCTTTCTTT. This translates into CASSLDIGWGPEAFF.

V is TRBV30 and J is TRBJ2-1, with D possibly being TRBD1 or TRBD2 (5 bases each). Trimming stripped 2 bases from V and 0 bases from J, with 14 bases between. Germline CDR1 GTSNPN, CDR2 SVGIG (reference sequence). The CDR3 extends over 16 amino acids. This CDR3 is CAWSPRDRYSYNEQFF. The CDR3 nucleotides read TGTGCCTGGAGTCCCCGGGACCGGTACTCCTACAATGAGCAGTTCTTC.

This rearrangement joins TRBV4-1 to TRBJ2-6; D remains unclear. This CDR3 contains 20 residues. CDR1 and CDR2 from the germline V gene are MGHRA and YSYEKL. Trimming took off 0 bases at V and 1 base at J, with 19 bases between the two ends. The CDR3 is CASSQEDGWVTYSGANVLTF. The CDR3 region has the DNA TGCGCCAGCAGCCAAGAAGATGGGTGGGTGACTTATTCTGGGGCCAACGTCCTGACTTTC.

The rearrangement uses TRBV28 and TRBJ2-7; D remains unclear. CDR3 size: 11 residues. The germline V and J ends were trimmed by 7 bases and 3 bases, with 7 bases remaining between them. Per germline, CDR1 MDHEN and CDR2 SYDVKM. The CDR3 nucleotides are TGTGCCAGCATGGCCCTCTACGAGCAGTACTTC. Translating it yields CASMALYEQYF.

The chain is built from TRBV28 and TRBJ1-2, with D perhaps TRBD1 (6 bases). The CDR3 runs 13 residues. The V end lost 3 bases, the J end lost 7 bases, and 12 bases lay between the germline ends. From germline, CDR1 is MDHEN and CDR2 SYDVKM. The CDR3 nucleotides are TGTGCCAGCAGTTTGGGGCAGGGGTTTGGCTACACCTTC. Translated: CASSLGQGFGYTF.